This T cell receptor beta chain was documented in a study of T cells in Graves' hyperthyroidism and ophthalmopathy. Findings of the study overall: Clonotypes that were expanded in thyroid above 0.001 mostly appeared in blood too. Classification by a 13 V-J model distinguished ophthalmopathy from stable hyperthyroidism.

Looked up from germline, CDR1 is SGHDT and CDR2 is YYEEEE. This CDR3 spans 13 amino acids. V shed 3 bases and J shed 3 bases, with 7 bases lying between them. Every diagnosis used clinical symptoms, serum thyroxine and TRAb, thyroid ultrasound and orbital computed tomography. This clonotype was seen a single time. Its specificity is not known. RNA transcripts gave rise to amplified TCR beta CDR3 regions. Initially, a first-round RT-PCR of the TCR CDR3 employed the HTBI primer set. A single record per CDR3 protein comes from TCRdb applying MiXCR to the multiplex PCR reads. Of about 600,000 distinct CDR3 sequences listed, more than 14% are singletons.

This chain connects TRBV5-6 to TRBJ2-1; no reliable D call. The sequence was obtained from a woman aged 45-65 years with Graves' ophthalmopathy. Sequenced material: blood. The CDR3 spells CASSWNSYNEQFF. The CDR3 DNA is TGTGCCAGCAGCTGGAATAGCTACAATGAGCAGTTCTTC.